The clone carrying this T cell receptor (beta chain) was observed a handful of times. The CDR3 runs 14 residues. CDR1 and CDR2 from the germline V gene are SGHTA and FQGNSA. Trimming took 2 bases from V and 2 from J, leaving 10 bases between them. The time point was: patch test 2, 6 weeks after DPC sensitization. Treatment described: therapeutic diphenylcyclopropenone sensitization with weekly scalp DPC. In TCRdb, the RACE reads were re-called with MiXCR into one record per CDR3 protein. The table lists over 65,000 distinct CDR3 sequences, about 9.9% of them singletons. These data belong to a study of human T cells and chemical hapten exposure. About the research overall: Slight volume differences across pooled libraries mainly accounted for varying per-sample TCR yields.

This sequence was found in a man aged 18 to 29 with alopecia areata. Some clones in this sample may be carry-over from other donors' samples. The rearrangement joins TRBV7-2 to TRBJ2-7; TRBD1 is a possible D gene (6 bases). The sample consisted of whole blood, taken in connection with sensitization to the hapten diphenylcyclopropenone (DPC). Here the CDR3 reads CASSLFRGTYEQYF. Written as DNA, the CDR3 is TGTGCCAGCAGCTTATTCAGGGGAACCTACGAGCAGTACTTC.